Sequencing of this TCR beta chain was carried out in a study of blood T cells in healthy people across ages. Findings and limits, study-wide: Comparison with aged donors showed that long-lived donors had more naive CD4+ cells and higher diversity.

To note about this clonotype: Its specificity is unknown. One end of the junction does not line up with germline, which may come from a read error.

The CDR3 runs 13 residues. From germline, CDR1 is SGHRS and CDR2 YFSETQ. Primed by a sample-barcoded 5' primer and a J-beta primer mix, a second PCR proceeded for about 6 to 11 cycles. Through a template-switch adaptor with 12 random nucleotides, each cDNA molecule received a tag. One entry per CDR3 protein, called by TCRdb with MiXCR from the 5' RACE reads. The repertoire includes around 900,000 distinct CDR3 sequences, about 53% of them detected once, and about 22% sits in the top ten. The clonotype originates from a woman aged 55 to 70 in good health. The J gene is TRBJ1-4, the V gene TRBV5-1, with TRBD1 as a possible D gene (5 bases). The sequencing input was blood. The chain's CDR3 is CASSIDSYEKLFF. The DNA of the CDR3 is TGCGCTAGCAGCATTGACAGTTACGAAAAACTGTTTTTT.